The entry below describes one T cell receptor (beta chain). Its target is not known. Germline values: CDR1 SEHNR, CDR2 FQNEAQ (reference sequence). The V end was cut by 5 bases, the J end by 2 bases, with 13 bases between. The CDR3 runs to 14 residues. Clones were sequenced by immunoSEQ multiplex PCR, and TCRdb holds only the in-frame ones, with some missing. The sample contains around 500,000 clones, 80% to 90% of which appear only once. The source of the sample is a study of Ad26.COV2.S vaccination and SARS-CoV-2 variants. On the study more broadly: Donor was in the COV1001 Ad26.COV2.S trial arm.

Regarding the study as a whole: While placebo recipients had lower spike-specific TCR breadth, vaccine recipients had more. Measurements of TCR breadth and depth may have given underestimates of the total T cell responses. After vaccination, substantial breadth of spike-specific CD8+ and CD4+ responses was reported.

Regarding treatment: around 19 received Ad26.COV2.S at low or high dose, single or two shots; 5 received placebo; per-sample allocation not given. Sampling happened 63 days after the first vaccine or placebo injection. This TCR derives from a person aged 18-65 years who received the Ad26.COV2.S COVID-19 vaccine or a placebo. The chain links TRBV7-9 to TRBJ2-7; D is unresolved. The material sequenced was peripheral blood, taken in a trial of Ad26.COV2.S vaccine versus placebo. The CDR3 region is CASSSRTATYEQYF. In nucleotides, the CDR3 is TGTGCCAGCAGCAGCAGGACGGCTACCTACGAGCAGTACTTC.